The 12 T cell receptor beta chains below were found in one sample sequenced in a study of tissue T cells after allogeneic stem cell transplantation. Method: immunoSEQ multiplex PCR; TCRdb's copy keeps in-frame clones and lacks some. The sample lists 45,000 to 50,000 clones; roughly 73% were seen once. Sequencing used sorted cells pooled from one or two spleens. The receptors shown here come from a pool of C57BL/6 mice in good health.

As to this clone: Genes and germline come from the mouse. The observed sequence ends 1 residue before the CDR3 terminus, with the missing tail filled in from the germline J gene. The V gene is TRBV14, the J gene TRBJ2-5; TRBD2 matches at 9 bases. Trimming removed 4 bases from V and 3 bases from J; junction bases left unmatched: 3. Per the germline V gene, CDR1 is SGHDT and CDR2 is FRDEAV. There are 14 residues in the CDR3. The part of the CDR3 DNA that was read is TGTGCCAGCAGTGAAGACTGGGGGCAAGACACCCAGTAC. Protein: CASSEDWGQDTQY. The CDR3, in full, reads CASSEDWGQDTQYF.

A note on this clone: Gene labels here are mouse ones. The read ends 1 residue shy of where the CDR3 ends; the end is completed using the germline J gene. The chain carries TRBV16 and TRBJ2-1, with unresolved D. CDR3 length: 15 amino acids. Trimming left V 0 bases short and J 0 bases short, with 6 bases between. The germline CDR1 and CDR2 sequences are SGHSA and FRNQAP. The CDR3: CASSLDGSNYAEQFF. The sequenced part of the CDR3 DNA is TGTGCAAGCAGCTTAGATGGGTCTAACTATGCTGAGCAGTTC.

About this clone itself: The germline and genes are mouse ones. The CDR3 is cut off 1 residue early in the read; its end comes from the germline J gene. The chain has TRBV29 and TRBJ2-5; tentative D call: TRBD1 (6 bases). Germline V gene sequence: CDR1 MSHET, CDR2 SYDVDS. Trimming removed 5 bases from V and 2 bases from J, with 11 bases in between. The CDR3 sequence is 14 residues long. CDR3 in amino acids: CASSPRTAQDTQYF. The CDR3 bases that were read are TGTGCTAGCAGTCCCCGGACAGCCCAAGACACCCAGTAC. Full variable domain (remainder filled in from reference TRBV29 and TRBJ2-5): DMKVTQMPRYLIKRMGENVLLECGQDMSHETMYWYRQDPGLGLQLIYISYDVDSNSEGDIPKGYRVSRKKREHFSLILDSAKTNQTSVYFCASSPRTAQDTQYFGPGTRLLVL.

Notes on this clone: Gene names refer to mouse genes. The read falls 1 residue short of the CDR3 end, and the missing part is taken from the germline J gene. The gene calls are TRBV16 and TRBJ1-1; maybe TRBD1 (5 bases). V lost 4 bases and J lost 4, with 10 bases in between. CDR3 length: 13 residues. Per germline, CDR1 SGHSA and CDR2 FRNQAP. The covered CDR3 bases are TGTGCAAGCAGCTCCGGGGCCAGCACAGAAGTCTTC. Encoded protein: CASSSGASTEVF. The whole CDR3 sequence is CASSSGASTEVFF. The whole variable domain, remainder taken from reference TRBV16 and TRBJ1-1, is NAGVIQTPRHKVTGKGQEATLWCEPISGHSAVFWYRQTIVQGLEFLTYFRNQAPIDDSGMPKERFSAQMPNQSHSTLKIQSTQPQDSAVYLCASSSGASTEVFFGKGTRLTVV.

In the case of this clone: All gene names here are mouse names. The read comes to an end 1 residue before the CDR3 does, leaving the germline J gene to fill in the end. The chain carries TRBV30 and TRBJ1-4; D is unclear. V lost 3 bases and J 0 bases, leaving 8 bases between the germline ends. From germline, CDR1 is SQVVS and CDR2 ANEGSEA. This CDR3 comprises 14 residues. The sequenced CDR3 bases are TGTAGTTCTAGTCTGGGATTTTCCAACGAAAGATTATTT. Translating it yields CSSSLGFSNERLF. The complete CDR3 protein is CSSSLGFSNERLFF. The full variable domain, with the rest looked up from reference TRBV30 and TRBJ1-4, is SVLLYQKPNRDICQSGTSLKIQCVADSQVVSMFWYQQFQEQSLMLMATANEGSEATYESGFTKDKFPISRPNLTFSTLTVNNARPGDSSIYFCSSSLGFSNERLFFGHGTKLSVL.

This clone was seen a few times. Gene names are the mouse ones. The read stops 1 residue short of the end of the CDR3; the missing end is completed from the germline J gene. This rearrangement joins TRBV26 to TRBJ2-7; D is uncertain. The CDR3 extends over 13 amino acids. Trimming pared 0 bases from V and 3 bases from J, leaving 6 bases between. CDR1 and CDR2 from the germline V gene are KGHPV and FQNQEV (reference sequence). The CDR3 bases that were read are TGTGCCAGCAGTCTGTCGCGGGACTATGAACAGTAC. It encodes CASSLSRDYEQY. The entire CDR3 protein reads CASSLSRDYEQYF.

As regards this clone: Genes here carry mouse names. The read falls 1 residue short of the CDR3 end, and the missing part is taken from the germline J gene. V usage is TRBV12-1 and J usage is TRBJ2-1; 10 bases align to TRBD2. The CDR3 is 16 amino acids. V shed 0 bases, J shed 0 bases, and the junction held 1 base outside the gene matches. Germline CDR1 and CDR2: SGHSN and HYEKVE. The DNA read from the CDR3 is TGTGCCAGCTCTCTCCTGGGGGGGCCTAACTATGCTGAGCAGTTC. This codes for CASSLLGGPNYAEQF. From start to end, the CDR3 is CASSLLGGPNYAEQFF. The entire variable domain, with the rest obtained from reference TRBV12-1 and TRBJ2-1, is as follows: DSGVVQSPRHIIKEKGGRSVLTCIPISGHSNVVWYQQTLGKELKFLIQHYEKVERDKGFLPSRFSVQQFDDYHSEMNMSALELEDSAMYFCASSLLGGPNYAEQFFGPGTRLTVL.

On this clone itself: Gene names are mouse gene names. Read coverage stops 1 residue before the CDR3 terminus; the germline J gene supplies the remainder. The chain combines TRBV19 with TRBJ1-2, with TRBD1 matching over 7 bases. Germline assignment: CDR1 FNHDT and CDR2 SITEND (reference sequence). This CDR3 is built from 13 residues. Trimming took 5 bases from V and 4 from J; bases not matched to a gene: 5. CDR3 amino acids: CASSTGEGSDYTF. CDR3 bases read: TGTGCCAGCAGCACAGGGGAGGGCTCCGACTACACC.

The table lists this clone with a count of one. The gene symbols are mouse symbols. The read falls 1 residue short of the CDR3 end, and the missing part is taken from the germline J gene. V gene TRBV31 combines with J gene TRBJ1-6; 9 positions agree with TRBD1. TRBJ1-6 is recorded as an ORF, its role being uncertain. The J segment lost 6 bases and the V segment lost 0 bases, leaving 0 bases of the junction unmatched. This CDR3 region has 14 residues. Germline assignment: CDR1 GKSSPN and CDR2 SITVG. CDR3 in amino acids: CAWSLQGANSPLYF. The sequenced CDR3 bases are TGTGCCTGGAGTCTACAGGGGGCTAATTCGCCCCTCTAC.

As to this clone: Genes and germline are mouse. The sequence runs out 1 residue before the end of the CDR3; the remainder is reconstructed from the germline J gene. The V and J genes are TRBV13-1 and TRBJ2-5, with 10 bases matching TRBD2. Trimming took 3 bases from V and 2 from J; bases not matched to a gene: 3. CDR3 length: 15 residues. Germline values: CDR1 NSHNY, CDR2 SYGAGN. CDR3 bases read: TGTGCCAGCAGTGCTGGACTGGGGGTCCAAGACACCCAGTAC. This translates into CASSAGLGVQDTQY. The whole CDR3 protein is CASSAGLGVQDTQYF.

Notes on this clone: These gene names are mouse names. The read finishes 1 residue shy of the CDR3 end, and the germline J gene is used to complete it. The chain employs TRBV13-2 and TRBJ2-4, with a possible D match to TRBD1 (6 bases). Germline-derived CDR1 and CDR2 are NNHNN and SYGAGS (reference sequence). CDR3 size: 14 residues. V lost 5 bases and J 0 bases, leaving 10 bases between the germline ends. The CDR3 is CASGLGQSQNTLYF. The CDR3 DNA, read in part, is TGTGCCAGCGGGCTTGGACAGAGTCAAAACACCTTGTAC.

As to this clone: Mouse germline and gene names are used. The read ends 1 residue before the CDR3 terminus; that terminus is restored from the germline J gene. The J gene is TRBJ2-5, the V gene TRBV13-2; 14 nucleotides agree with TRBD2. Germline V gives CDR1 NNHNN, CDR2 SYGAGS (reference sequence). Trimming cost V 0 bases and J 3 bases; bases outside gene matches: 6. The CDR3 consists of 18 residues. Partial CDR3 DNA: TGTGCCAGCGGTGATGCGGGACTGGGGGGGCGAGGGCAAGACACCCAGTAC. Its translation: CASGDAGLGGRGQDTQY. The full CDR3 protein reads CASGDAGLGGRGQDTQYF.